This is a list of T cell receptor beta chains from one sample in a study of blood T cells in healthy people across ages. In TCRdb, the 5' RACE reads were re-called with MiXCR into one record per CDR3 protein. The sample has about 1.1 million distinct CDR3 sequences, 35% to 40% seen once. Sequenced sample: blood. These receptors all come from a man younger than 35 in good health. CDR3s include the opening cysteine and the closing phenylalanine or tryptophan. Each record gives: clone size, V gene, D gene, J gene, CDR3 DNA, CDR3 protein. A D gene is named only where the DNA matches it firmly. Part of the rows lack a size; the others show once, few, many or a class for expanded clones.

-	TRBV7-9	-	TRBJ2-5	TGTGCCAGCGGCCCACAGGGAAGGTTGGAAGAGACCCAGTACTTC	CASGPQGRLEETQYF
-	TRBV7-9	-	TRBJ1-1	TGTGCCAGCAGCCCCACCGGAGGGAACAAGGGGGACACTGAAGCTTTCTTT	CASSPTGGNKGDTEAFF
-	TRBV5-1	-	TRBJ2-4	TGCGCCAGCAGCTTGACACCGGGAAGGGCCAAAAACATTCAGTACTTC	CASSLTPGRAKNIQYF
many	TRBV29-1	-	TRBJ1-3	TGCAGCGTTGATGTGGACGGGACATTTGGAAACACCATATATTTT	CSVDVDGTFGNTIYF
-	TRBV5-1	-	TRBJ1-5	TGCGCCAGCAGCTTGGGGGCCGATTATCCTAATCAGCCCCAGCATTTT	CASSLGADYPNQPQHF
-	TRBV6-5	-	TRBJ1-2	TGTGCCAGCAGTTATAGGTTCGCCTATGGCTACACCTTC	CASSYRFAYGYTF
-	TRBV5-1	TRBD1	TRBJ1-2	TGCGCCAGCAGCTTGAAGGACAGGGGGCCTTATGGCTACACCTTC	CASSLKDRGPYGYTF
few	TRBV29-1	TRBD1	TRBJ2-5	TGCAGCGCCATTCTTGACAGGGGTCAAGAGACCCAGTACTTC	CSAILDRGQETQYF
-	TRBV4-1	-	TRBJ2-1	TGCGCCATCAGCCAAGATCCTTTTGTGCAGTCCAGCACAGTGCAGTTCTTC	CAISQDPFVQSSTVQFF
-	TRBV20-1	-	TRBJ2-1	TGCAGTACCGGCGAGTGGAATGAGCAGTTCTTC	CSTGEWNEQFF
few	TRBV27	-	TRBJ1-6	TGTGCCAGCAGTATCCGGGCCCGGGTAAATTCACCCCTCCACTTT	CASSIRARVNSPLHF
few	TRBV5-1	-	TRBJ1-1	TGCGCCAGCAGCTTAGCCAGGGAGGACACTGAAGCTTTCTTT	CASSLAREDTEAFF
-	TRBV2	-	TRBJ2-7	TGTGCCAGCAGCGCCATTAAGGACATCCCCTACGAGCAGTACTTC	CASSAIKDIPYEQYF
-	TRBV7-7	-	TRBJ2-5	TGTGCTAGCAGCTTAGGGTTTGGCACCGGCCAAGAGACCCAGTACTTC	CASSLGFGTGQETQYF
-	TRBV29-1	-	TRBJ1-1	TGCAGCGGTTGGGGAGTGTTGAACACTGAAGCTTTCTTT	CSGWGVLNTEAFF
-	TRBV6-2/TRBV6-3	-	TRBJ2-1	TGTGCCAGCAGTTACTCAGGGATGGCAGGGTCTGAATTCTACAAGGAGCAGTTCTTC	CASSYSGMAGSEFYKEQFF
-	TRBV4-2	TRBD2	TRBJ2-5	TGTGCCAGCAGCAAACTAGCGGGGGCATACCCAGAGACCCAGTACTTC	CASSKLAGAYPETQYF
-	TRBV20-1	-	TRBJ1-3	TGCAGTGCAGCACGGGACGGCTTAGGAAACACCATATATTTT	CSAARDGLGNTIYF
-	TRBV18	TRBD1	TRBJ1-2	TGTGCCAGCGCACCAGCTACAGGGGATGGCTACACCTTC	CASAPATGDGYTF
-	TRBV9	-	TRBJ2-7	TGTGCCAGCAGCGTAGGGGGCACCGACTCCTACGAGCAGTACTTC	CASSVGGTDSYEQYF
-	TRBV29-1	TRBD1	TRBJ2-7	TGCAGCGCTATACAGGGGGCCTCCTACGAGCAGTACTTC	CSAIQGASYEQYF
-	TRBV6-5	TRBD1	TRBJ1-5	TGTGCCAGCAGTCCCCTCAGAACAGGGGTCAATCAGCCCCAGCATTTT	CASSPLRTGVNQPQHF
-	TRBV5-1	TRBD1	TRBJ2-2	TGCGCCAGCAGCATAACAGGGGAAGCCGGGGAGCTGTTTTTT	CASSITGEAGELFF
few	TRBV24-1	-	TRBJ1-2	TGTGCCACCAGTGATTCCGGACAGCTCTATGGCTACACCTTC	CATSDSGQLYGYTF
few	TRBV4-1	TRBD2	TRBJ2-7	TGCGCCAGCAGCCCTGGACTAGCGGGGACCCACAATGAGCAGTACTTC	CASSPGLAGTHNEQYF
-	TRBV20-1	-	TRBJ2-2	TGCAGTGCTAGGGGTGGAAACACCGGGGAGCTGTTTTTT	CSARGGNTGELFF
-	TRBV2	TRBD1	TRBJ2-7	TGTGCCAGCACTCCCGGGACAGGTTCCTACAATGAGCAGTACTTC	CASTPGTGSYNEQYF
-	TRBV5-1	-	TRBJ1-4	TGCGCCAGCACAGGCAGCCTTGCAACTAATGAAAAACTGTTTTTT	CASTGSLATNEKLFF
few	TRBV2	TRBD1	TRBJ2-1	TGTGCCAGCATGAGACAGGGGTTGGATGAGCAGTTCTTC	CASMRQGLDEQFF
-	TRBV29-1	-	TRBJ1-2	TGCAGCGTTGAAGGCAACTATGGCTACACCTTC	CSVEGNYGYTF
-	TRBV20-1	TRBD1	TRBJ2-4	TGCAGTGCTAAAATCGGGACAGGGGACATTCAGTACTTC	CSAKIGTGDIQYF
-	TRBV6-2/TRBV6-3	TRBD2	TRBJ2-1	TGTGCCAGCAGCCCCGGGACTAGCGATTTGGGTAATGAGCAGTTCTTC	CASSPGTSDLGNEQFF
few	TRBV28	-	TRBJ1-1	TGTGCCAGCAGTTTATTGGGTCGGGCGGCAGGGGTAGGGACTGAAGCTTTCTTT	CASSLLGRAAGVGTEAFF
-	TRBV6-5	-	TRBJ1-1	TGTGCCAGCGGCGTGGGGCGACGAACTGAAGCTTTCTTT	CASGVGRRTEAFF
few	TRBV29-1	-	TRBJ1-5	TGCAGCGCTGGGGGGGGTGGCAATCAGCCCCAGCATTTT	CSAGGGGNQPQHF
-	TRBV2	TRBD1	TRBJ2-7	TGTGCCAGCAGTGAACCCGGGACAGGCTCCTACGAGCAGTACTTC	CASSEPGTGSYEQYF
-	TRBV18	-	TRBJ1-1	TGTGCCAGCTCACGTCCCAAACAGGGAAACACTGAAGCTTTCTTT	CASSRPKQGNTEAFF
-	TRBV12-3/TRBV12-4	-	TRBJ2-3	TGTACCACCCGACTCCTCGGGGGACCAGATACGCAGTATTTT	CTTRLLGGPDTQYF
-	TRBV27	-	TRBJ2-5	TGTGCCAGCAGTTTATCTTTGAGGTCAGAGACCCAGTACTTC	CASSLSLRSETQYF
few	TRBV5-1	-	TRBJ2-3	TGCGCCAGCAGCGCCCGACTATCCCTAGATACGCAGTATTTT	CASSARLSLDTQYF
-	TRBV7-9	-	TRBJ1-2	TGTGCCAGCAGCTCCCTCAGAGGAGCTAACTATGGCTACACCTTC	CASSSLRGANYGYTF
-	TRBV29-1	-	TRBJ1-1	TGCAGCGCCACACGCGGGGATGGGAACACTGAAGCTTTCTTT	CSATRGDGNTEAFF